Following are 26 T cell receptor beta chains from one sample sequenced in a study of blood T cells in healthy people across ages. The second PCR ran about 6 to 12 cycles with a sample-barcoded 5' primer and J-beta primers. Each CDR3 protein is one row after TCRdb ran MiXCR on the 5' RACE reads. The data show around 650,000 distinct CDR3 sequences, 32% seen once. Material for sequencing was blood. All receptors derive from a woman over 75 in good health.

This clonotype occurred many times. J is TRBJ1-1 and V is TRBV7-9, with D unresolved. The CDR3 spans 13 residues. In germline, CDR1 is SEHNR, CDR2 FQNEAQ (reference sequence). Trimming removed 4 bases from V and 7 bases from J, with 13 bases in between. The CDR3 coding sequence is TGTGCCAGCAGCTCCCGAGGGAGGAGTGAAGCTTTCTTT. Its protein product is CASSSRGRSEAFF.

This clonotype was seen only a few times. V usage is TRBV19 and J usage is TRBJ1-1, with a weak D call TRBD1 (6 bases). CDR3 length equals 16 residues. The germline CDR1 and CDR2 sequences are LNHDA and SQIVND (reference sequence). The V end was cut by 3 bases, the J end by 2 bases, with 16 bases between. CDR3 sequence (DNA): TGTGCCAGTAGTATCTACCCCGGGACATCTAACACTGAAGCTTTCTTT. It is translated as CASSIYPGTSNTEAFF.

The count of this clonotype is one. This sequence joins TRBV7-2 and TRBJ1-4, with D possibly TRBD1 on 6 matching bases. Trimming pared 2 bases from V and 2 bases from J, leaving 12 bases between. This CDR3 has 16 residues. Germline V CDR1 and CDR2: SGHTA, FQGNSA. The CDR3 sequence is CASSLSATGTNEKLFF. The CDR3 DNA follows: TGTGCCAGCAGCTTATCCGCTACAGGGACTAATGAAAAACTGTTTTTT.

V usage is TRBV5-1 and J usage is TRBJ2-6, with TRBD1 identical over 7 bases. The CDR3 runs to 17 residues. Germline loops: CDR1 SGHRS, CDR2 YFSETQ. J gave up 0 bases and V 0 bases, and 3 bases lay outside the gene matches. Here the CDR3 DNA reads TGCGCCAGCAGCTTGGAGGGACAGATCTCTGGGGCCAACGTCCTGACTTTC. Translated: CASSLEGQISGANVLTF.

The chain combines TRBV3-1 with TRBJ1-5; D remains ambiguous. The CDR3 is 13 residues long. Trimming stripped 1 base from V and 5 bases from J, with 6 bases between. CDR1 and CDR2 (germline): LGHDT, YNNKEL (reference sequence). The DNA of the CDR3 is TGTGCCAGCAGCCAAGGAGGCTATCAGCCCCAGCATTTT. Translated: CASSQGGYQPQHF.

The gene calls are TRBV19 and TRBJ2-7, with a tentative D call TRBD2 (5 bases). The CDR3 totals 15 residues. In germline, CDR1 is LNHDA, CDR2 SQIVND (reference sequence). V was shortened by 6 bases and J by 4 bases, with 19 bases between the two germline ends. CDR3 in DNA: TGTGCCAGTAGCCCTTCAGAGGGAATCCATTACGAGCAGTACTTC. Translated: CASSPSEGIHYEQYF.

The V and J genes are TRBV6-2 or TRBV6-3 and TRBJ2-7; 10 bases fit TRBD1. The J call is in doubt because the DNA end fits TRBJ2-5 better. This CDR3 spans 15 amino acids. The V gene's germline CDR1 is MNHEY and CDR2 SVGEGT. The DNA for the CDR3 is TGTGCCAGCGGTTCCCGACAGGGGGCCGGAGAGACCCAGTACTTC. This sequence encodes CASGSRQGAGETQYF.

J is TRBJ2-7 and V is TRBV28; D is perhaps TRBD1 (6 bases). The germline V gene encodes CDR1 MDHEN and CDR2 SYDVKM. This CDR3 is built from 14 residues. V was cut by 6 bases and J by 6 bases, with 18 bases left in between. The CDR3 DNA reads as TGTGCCAGCAGGGAAGGGGGATCGAGAGCCGAGCAGTACTTC. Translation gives CASREGGSRAEQYF.

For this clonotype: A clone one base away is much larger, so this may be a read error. The CDR3, as DNA: TGCGCCAACAGCCAAGTAGGGTCAAGTTATGGCTACACCTTC. Protein sequence: CANSQVGSSYGYTF. V and J are TRBV4-1 and TRBJ1-2, with D uncertain. CDR1 and CDR2 from the germline V gene are MGHRA and YSYEKL. This CDR3 is 14 amino acids long.

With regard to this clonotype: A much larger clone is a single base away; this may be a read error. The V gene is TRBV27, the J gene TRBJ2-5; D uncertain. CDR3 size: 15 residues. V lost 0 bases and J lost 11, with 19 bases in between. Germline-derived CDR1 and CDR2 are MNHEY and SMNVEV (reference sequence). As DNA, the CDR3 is TGTGCCAGCAGTTTATCCACAGTGAGGTACAATGAGCAGTACTTC. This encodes CASSLSTVRYNEQYF.

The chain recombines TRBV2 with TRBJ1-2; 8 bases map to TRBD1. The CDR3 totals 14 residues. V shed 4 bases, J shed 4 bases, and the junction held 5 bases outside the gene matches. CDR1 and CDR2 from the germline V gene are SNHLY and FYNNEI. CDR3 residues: CASSGRTGGYGYTF. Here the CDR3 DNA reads TGTGCCAGCAGTGGAAGAACAGGGGGCTATGGCTACACCTTC.

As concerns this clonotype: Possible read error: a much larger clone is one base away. CDR3 sequence (DNA): TGCAGTGCGGCGAACAGTGCAACTAATGAAAAACTGTTTTTT. Protein product: CSAANSATNEKLFF. The chain is built from TRBV20-1 and TRBJ1-4; D unresolved. The CDR3 extends over 14 amino acids. V shed 6 bases and J shed 0 bases, with 11 bases lying between them. CDR1 is DFQATT, CDR2 SNEGSKA, per germline (reference sequence).

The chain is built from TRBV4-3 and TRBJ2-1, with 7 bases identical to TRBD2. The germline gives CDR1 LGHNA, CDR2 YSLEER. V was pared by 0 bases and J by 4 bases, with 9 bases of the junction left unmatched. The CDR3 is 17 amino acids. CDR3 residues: CASSQDPPGRGYNEQFF. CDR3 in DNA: TGCGCCAGCAGCCAAGACCCCCCAGGGCGGGGGTACAATGAGCAGTTCTTC.

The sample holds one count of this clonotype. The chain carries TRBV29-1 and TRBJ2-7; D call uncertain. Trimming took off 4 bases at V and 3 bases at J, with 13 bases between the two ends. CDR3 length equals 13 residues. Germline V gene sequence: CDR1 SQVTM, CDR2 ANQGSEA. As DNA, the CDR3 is TGCAGCGTTGTCCAGCGCTCCAACTACGAGCAGTACTTC. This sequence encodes CSVVQRSNYEQYF.

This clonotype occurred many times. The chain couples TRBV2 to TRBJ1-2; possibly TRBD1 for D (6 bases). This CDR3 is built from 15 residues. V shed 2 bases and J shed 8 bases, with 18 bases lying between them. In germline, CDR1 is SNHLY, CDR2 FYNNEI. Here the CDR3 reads CASSELAGGASGYTF. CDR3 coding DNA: TGTGCCAGCAGTGAACTCGCGGGGGGCGCGTCAGGCTACACCTTC.

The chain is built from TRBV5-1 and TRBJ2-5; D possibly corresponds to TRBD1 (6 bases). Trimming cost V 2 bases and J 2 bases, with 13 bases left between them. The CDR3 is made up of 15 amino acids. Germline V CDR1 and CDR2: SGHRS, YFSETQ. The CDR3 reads CASSFNRQAQETQYF. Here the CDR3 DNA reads TGCGCCAGCAGCTTTAACCGACAGGCACAAGAGACCCAGTACTTC.

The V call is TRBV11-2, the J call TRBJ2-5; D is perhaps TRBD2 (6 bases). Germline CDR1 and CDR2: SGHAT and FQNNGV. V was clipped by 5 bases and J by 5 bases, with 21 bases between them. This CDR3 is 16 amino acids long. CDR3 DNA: TGTGCCAGCAGCCCCGTGGGGAGGAAGGGTCCGGAGACCCAGTACTTC. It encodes CASSPVGRKGPETQYF.

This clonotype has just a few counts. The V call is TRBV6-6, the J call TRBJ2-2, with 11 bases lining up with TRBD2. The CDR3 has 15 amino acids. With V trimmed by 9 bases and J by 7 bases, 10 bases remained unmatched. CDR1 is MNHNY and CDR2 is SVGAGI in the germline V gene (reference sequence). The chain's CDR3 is CASLAGGMNNGELFF. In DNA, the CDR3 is TGTGCCAGTTTAGCGGGGGGGATGAATAACGGGGAGCTGTTTTTT.

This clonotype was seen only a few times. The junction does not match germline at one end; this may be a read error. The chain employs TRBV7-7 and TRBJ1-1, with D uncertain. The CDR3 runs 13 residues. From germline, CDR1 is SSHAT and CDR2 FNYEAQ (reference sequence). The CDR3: CASSLAQYTEAFF. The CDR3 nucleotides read TGTGCTAGCAGCTTAGCTCAGTACACTGAAGCTTTCTTT. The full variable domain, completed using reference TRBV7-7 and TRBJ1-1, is GAGVSQSPRYKVTKRGQDVTLRCDPISSHATLYWYQQALGQGPEFLTYFNYEAQPDKSGLPSDRFSAERPEGSISTLTIQRTEQRDSAMYRCASSLAQYTEAFFGQGTRLTVV.

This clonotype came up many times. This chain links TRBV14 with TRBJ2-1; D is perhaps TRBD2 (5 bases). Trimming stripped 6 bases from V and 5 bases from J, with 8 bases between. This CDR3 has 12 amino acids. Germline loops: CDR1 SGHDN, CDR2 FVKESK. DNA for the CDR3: TGTGCCAGCAGAGAGCGGAACAATGAGCAGTTCTTC. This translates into CASRERNNEQFF.

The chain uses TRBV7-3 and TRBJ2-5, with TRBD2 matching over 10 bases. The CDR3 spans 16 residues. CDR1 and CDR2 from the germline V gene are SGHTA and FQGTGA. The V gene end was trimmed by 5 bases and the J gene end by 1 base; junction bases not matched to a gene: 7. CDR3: CASSLKRGGAQETQYF. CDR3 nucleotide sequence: TGTGCCAGCAGCCTTAAGCGGGGGGGTGCCCAAGAGACCCAGTACTTC.

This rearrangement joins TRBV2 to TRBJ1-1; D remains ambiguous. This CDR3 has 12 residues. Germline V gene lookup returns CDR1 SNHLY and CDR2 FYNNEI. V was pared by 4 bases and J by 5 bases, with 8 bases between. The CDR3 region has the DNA TGTGCCAGCAGTGCCGGACTTACTGAAGCTTTCTTT. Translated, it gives CASSAGLTEAFF.

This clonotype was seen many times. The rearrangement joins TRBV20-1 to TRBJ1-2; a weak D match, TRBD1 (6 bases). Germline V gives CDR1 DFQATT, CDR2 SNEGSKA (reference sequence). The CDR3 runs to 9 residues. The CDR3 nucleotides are TGCAGATCAGGGGATCGCTACACCTTC. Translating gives CRSGDRYTF.

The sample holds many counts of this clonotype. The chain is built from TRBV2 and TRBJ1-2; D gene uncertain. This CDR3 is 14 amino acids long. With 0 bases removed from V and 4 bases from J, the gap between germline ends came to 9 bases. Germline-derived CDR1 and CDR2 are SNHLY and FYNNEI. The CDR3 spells CASSEASRFYGYTF. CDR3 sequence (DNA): TGTGCCAGCAGTGAAGCTAGCAGATTCTATGGCTACACCTTC.

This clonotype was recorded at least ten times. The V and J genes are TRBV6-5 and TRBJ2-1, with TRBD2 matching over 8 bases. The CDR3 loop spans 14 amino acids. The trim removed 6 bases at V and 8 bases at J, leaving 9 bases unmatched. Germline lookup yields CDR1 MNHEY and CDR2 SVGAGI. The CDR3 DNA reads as TGTGCCAGCAGCTCACTAGCGGCGGGCGATGAGCAGTTCTTC. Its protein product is CASSSLAAGDEQFF.

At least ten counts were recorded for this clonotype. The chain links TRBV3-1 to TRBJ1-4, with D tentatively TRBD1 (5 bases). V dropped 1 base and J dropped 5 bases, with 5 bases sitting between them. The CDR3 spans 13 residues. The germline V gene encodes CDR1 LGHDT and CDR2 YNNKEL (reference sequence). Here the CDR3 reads CASSQAGNEKLFF. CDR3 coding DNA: TGTGCCAGCAGCCAAGCAGGGAATGAAAAACTGTTTTTT.